Below are 6 T cell receptor beta chains sequenced from a single sample in a study of Ad26.COV2.S vaccination and SARS-CoV-2 variants. TCRdb's table, derived via immunoSEQ multiplex PCR, lists solely in-frame clones and lacks some. The data show fewer than 400,000 clones, roughly 88% seen once. Sample treatment: 15 to 20 received Ad26.COV2.S at low or high dose, single or two shots; about 5 received placebo; per-sample allocation not given. Each sample was drawn 63 days after the first injection (of vaccine or placebo). The material sequenced was peripheral blood, taken in a trial of Ad26.COV2.S vaccine versus placebo. All receptors derive from a person aged 18-60 years who received the Ad26.COV2.S COVID-19 vaccine or a placebo.

Written as DNA, the CDR3 is TGTGCCAGCAGCCAATCGGTGAACTACGAGCAGTACGTC. Residues: CASSQSVNYEQYV. The chain carries TRBV27 and TRBJ2-7; D not certain. Deletions cut 6 bases from V and 3 bases from J, with 12 bases between. The CDR3 has 13 residues. Germline-derived CDR1 and CDR2 are MNHEY and SMNVEV (reference sequence).

V is TRBV18 and J is TRBJ2-2; D is uncertain. The V end was cut by 0 bases, the J end by 4 bases, with 6 bases between. Germline V gives CDR1 KGHSH, CDR2 LQKENI. This CDR3 spans 14 amino acids. CDR3 nucleotides: TGTGCCAGCTCACCACCGTCTGGCACCGGGGAGCTGTTTTTT. Protein: CASSPPSGTGELFF. The complete variable domain, with remaining parts taken from reference TRBV18 and TRBJ2-2, reads NAGVMQNPRHLVRRRGQEARLRCSPMKGHSHVYWYRQLPEEGLKFMVYLQKENIIDESGMPKERFSAEFPKEGPSILRIQQVVRGDSAAYFCASSPPSGTGELFFGEGSRLTVL.

The chain combines TRBV5-1 with TRBJ1-1, with D unresolved. Germline V gene data show CDR1 as SGHRS and CDR2 as YFSETQ. The CDR3 totals 14 residues. Between the trimmed V and J ends, which lost 0 bases and 2 bases, there was a span of 8 bases. CDR3 sequence (DNA): TGCGCCAGCAGCTTGGGGCCAGGTAACACTGAAGCTTTCTTT. Its translation: CASSLGPGNTEAFF.

The genes are TRBV27 and TRBJ1-6, with 7 bases that match TRBD1. Looked up from germline, CDR1 is MNHEY and CDR2 is SMNVEV (reference sequence). The CDR3 loop spans 15 amino acids. J gave up 6 bases and V 7 bases, and 9 bases lay outside the gene matches. The CDR3 here is CASNRGQLFNSPLHF. The CDR3 coding sequence is TGTGCCAGCAACCGGGGACAGCTCTTTAATTCACCCCTCCACTTT.

This chain links TRBV7-2 with TRBJ2-5; 8 bases align to TRBD1. The germline CDR1 and CDR2 sequences are SGHTA and FQGNSA. V lost 2 bases and J lost 12; bases outside the gene matches: 20. The CDR3 spans 17 residues. The CDR3 loop reads CASSLLTNLAGGGWKYF. The CDR3 DNA is TGTGCCAGCAGCTTATTGACCAATTTGGCAGGGGGCGGATGGAAGTACTTC.

The rearrangement joins TRBV6-2 or TRBV6-3 to TRBJ2-3; TRBD2 aligns across 8 bases. Per the germline V gene, CDR1 is MNHEY and CDR2 is SVGEGT. There are 17 residues in the CDR3. Unmatched junction bases numbered 10, after V lost 2 bases and J lost 3 bases. The CDR3, as DNA: TGTGCCAGCAGTTACAACGTTGGCGGGGGGCGAACAGATACGCAGTATTTT. Amino acids: CASSYNVGGGRTDTQYF.